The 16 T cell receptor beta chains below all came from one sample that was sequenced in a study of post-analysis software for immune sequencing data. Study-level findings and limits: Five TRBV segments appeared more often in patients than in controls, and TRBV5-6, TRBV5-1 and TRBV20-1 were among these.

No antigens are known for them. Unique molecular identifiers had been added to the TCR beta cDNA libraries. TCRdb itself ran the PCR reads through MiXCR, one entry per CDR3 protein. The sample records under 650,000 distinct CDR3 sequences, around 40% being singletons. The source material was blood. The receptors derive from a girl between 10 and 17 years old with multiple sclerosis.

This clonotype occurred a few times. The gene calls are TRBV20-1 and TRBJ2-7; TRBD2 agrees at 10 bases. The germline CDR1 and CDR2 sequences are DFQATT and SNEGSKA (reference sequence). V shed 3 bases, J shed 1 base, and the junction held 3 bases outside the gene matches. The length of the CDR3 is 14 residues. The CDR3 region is CSARASGGSYEQYF. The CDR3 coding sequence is TGCAGTGCTAGGGCTAGCGGGGGTTCCTACGAGCAGTACTTC.

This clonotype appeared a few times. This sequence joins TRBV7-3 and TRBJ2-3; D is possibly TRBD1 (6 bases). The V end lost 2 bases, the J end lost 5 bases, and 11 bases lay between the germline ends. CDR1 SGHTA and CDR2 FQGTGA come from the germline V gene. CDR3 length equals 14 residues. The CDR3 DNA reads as TGTGCCAGCAGCTTATTGGGGGCGGGAGATACGCAGTATTTT. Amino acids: CASSLLGAGDTQYF.

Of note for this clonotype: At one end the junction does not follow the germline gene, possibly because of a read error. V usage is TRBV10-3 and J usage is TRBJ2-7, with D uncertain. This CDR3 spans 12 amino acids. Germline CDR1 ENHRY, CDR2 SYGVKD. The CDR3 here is CATSESSYEQYF. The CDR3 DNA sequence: TGTGCCACCAGTGAAAGCTCCTACGAGCAGTACTTC.

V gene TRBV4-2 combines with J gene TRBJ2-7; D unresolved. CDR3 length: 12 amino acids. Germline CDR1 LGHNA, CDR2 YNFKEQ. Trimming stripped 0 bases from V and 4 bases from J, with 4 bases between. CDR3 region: CASSQDQYEQYF. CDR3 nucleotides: TGTGCCAGCAGCCAAGATCAATACGAGCAGTACTTC.

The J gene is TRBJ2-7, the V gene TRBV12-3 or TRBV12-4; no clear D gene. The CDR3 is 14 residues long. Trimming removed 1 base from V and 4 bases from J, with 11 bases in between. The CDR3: CASSLGAATYEQYF. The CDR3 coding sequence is TGTGCCAGCAGTTTAGGGGCAGCTACTTACGAGCAGTACTTC.

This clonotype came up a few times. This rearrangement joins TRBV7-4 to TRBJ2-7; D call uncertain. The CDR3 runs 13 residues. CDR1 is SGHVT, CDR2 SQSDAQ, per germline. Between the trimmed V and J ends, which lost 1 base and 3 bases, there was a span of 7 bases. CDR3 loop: CASSLGGVYEQYF. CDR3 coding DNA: TGTGCCAGCAGCTTAGGGGGTGTCTACGAGCAGTACTTC.

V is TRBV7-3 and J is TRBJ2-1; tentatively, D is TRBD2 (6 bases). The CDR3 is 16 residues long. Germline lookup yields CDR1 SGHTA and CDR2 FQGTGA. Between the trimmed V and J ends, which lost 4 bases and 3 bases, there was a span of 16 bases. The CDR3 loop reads CASSWGGGVRYNEQFF. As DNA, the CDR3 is TGTGCCAGCAGCTGGGGAGGCGGGGTGCGCTACAATGAGCAGTTCTTC.

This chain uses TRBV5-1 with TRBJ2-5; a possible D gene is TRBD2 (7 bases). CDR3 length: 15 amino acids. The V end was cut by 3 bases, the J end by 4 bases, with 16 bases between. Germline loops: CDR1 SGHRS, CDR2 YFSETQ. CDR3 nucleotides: TGCGCCAGCAGCTGGGAGGGGGGGCGCCGAGAGACCCAGTACTTC. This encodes CASSWEGGRRETQYF.

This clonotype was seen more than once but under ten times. As DNA, the CDR3 is TGTGCCAGCAGCCAAGGGGCGGCCTCCTACAATGAGCAGTTCTTC. This translates into CASSQGAASYNEQFF. The rearrangement uses TRBV3-1 and TRBJ2-1; D is ambiguous. Germline CDR1 and CDR2: LGHDT and YNNKEL (reference sequence). The CDR3 has 15 amino acids. V lost 1 base and J 0 bases, leaving 7 bases between the germline ends.

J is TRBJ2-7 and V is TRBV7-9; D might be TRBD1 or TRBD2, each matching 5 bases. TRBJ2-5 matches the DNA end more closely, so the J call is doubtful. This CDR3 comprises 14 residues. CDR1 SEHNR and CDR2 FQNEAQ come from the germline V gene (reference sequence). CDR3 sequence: CASSFPGWEETQYF. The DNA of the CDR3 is TGTGCCAGCAGCTTTCCAGGGTGGGAGGAGACCCAGTACTTC.

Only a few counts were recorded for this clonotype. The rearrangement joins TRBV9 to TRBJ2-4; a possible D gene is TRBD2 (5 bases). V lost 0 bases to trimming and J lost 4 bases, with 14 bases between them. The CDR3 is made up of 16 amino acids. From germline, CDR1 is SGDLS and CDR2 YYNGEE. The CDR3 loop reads CASSVAASSPKNIQYF. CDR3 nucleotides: TGTGCCAGCAGCGTAGCAGCTAGCTCCCCGAAAAACATTCAGTACTTC.

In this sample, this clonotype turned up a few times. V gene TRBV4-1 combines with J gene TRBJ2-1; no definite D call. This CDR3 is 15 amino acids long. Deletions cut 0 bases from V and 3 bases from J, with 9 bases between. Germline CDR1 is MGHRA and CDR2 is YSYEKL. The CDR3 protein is CASSQDRSLYNEQFF. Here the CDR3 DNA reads TGCGCCAGCAGCCAAGATCGATCCCTCTACAATGAGCAGTTCTTC.

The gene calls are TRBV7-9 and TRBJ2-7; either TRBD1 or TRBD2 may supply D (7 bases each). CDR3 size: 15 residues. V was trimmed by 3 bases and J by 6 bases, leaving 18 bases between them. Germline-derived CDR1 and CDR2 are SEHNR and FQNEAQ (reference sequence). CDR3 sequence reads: CASSFSASGGGEQYF. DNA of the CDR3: TGTGCCAGCAGCTTCTCCGCATCAGGGGGGGGCGAGCAGTACTTC. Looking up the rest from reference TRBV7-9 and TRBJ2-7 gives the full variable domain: DTGVSQNPRHKITKRGQNVTFRCDPISEHNRLYWYRQTLGQGPEFLTYFQNEAQLEKSRLLSDRFSAERPKGSFSTLEIQRTEQGDSAMYLCASSFSASGGGEQYFGPGTRLTVT.

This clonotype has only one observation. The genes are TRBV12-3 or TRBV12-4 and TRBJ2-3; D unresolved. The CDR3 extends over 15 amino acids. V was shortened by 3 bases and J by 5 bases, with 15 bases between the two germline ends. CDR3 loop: CASSFGGPMGDTQYF. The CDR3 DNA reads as TGTGCCAGCAGTTTTGGTGGGCCCATGGGAGATACGCAGTATTTT.

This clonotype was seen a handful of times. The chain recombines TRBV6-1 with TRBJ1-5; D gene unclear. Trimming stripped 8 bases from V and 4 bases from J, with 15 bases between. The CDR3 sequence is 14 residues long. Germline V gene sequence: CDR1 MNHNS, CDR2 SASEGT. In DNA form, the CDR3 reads TGTGCCAGCCTTAGTGCCGAACCTAATCAGCCCCAGCATTTT. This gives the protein CASLSAEPNQPQHF.

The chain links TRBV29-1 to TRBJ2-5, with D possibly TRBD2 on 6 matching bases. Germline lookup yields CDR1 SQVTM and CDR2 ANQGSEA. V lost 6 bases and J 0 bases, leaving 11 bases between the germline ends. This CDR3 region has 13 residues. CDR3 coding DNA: TGCAGCGTGCCGCTAGCGAACCAAGAGACCCAGTACTTC. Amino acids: CSVPLANQETQYF.